This paragraph reports one T cell receptor (beta chain). Its antigen is still unknown. Using immunoSEQ multiplex PCR, the repertoire was profiled, and TCRdb retains in-frame clones only, with some absent. The sample consists of 35,000 to 45,000 clones, about 73% of them appearing once. The CDR3 has 13 amino acids. V shed 4 bases and J 2 bases; nucleotides not matched to a gene: 1. Germline V gene sequence: CDR1 SNHLY, CDR2 FYNNEI. The entry originates in a study of vaccination effects on CD4 cells after COVID-19. Antigen-specific CD4+ T cells were expanded (with viral peptide pools) by the ViraFEST assay ahead of sequencing. Following 10 days of culture, CD4+ T cells were isolated. This person caught SARS-CoV-2 sometime from March to December 2020, and PCR testing confirmed the infection. Cells had half their medium changed to IL-2 medium on days 3 and 7.

This material consisted of CD4+ T cells from PBMCs cultured with HCoV-NL63 spike peptides, taken before COVID-19 vaccination. This chain links TRBV2 with TRBJ2-5, with TRBD1 matching over 7 bases. The TCR comes from a human donor who had a prior SARS-CoV-2 infection. CDR3 amino acids: CASSADRQETQYF. The CDR3 DNA reads as TGTGCCAGCAGTGCGGACAGGCAAGAGACCCAGTACTTC.